Listed below are T cell receptor beta chains from one sample, sequenced in a study of T cell changes during pregnancy in multiple sclerosis. Profiled with immunoSEQ multiplex PCR; TCRdb holds only in-frame clones, not every one. The sample lists under 50,000 clones, 92% occurring once. The material sequenced was CD4+ T cells from peripheral blood mononuclear cells, taken in the third trimester of pregnancy. The receptors were sampled from a female donor with multiple sclerosis, enrolled in a pregnancy study. Both conserved end residues are part of each CDR3. D genes are given only for firm matches. Rows give clone size only sometimes, using once, few, many, or a class for an expanded clone.

j_gene	d_gene	v_gene	abundance	CDR3aa	CDR3nt
TRBJ2-3	NA	TRBV10-2	few	CASSQSHRGDTQYF	TGCGCCAGCAGTCAATCTCATCGGGGAGATACGCAGTATTTT
TRBJ2-3	TRBD1	TRBV27	few	CASSLYPTGQGRDTQYF	TGTGCCAGCAGTTTATACCCAACGGGACAGGGGAGAGATACGCAGTATTTT
TRBJ1-2	TRBD1	TRBV5-1	NA	CASSTGQGAHGYTF	TGCGCCAGCAGCACGGGACAGGGGGCTCATGGCTACACCTTC
TRBJ2-1	NA	TRBV6-1	NA	CASSDQPQRETPGEQFF	TGTGCCAGCAGTGACCAACCCCAACGGGAGACCCCTGGTGAGCAGTTCTTC
TRBJ1-5	TRBD1	TRBV19	NA	CASSTTGDQPQHF	TGTGCCAGTAGTACCACAGGGGACCAGCCCCAGCATTTT
TRBJ2-5	NA	TRBV9	NA	CASSVEGTPQETQYF	TGTGCCAGCAGCGTAGAGGGGACTCCCCAAGAGACCCAGTACTTC
TRBJ1-4	TRBD1	TRBV14	NA	CASSQVSRGDEKLFF	TGTGCCAGCAGCCAAGTTTCCAGGGGGGATGAAAAACTGTTTTTT
TRBJ2-1	TRBD2	TRBV27	NA	CASSKAMSGTRNNEQFF	TGTGCCAGCAGTAAAGCAATGTCCGGGACTAGGAACAATGAGCAGTTCTTC
TRBJ1-2	NA	TRBV5-1	NA	CASSLAGDGYTF	TGCGCCAGCAGCTTGGCCGGGGATGGCTACACCTTC
TRBJ2-4	TRBD1	TRBV4-2	NA	CASSRGTELAKNIQYF	TGTGCCAGCAGCCGTGGGACAGAACTAGCCAAAAACATTCAGTACTTC
TRBJ1-2	NA	TRBV27	NA	CASTPSAGGATSNYGYTF	TGTGCCAGCACCCCTTCCGCGGGAGGGGCTACCTCTAACTATGGCTACACCTTC
TRBJ1-1	NA	TRBV30	NA	CAWTSYSSTGNTEAFF	TGTGCCTGGACCTCATACTCCTCAACGGGGAACACTGAAGCTTTCTTT
TRBJ2-5	NA	TRBV2	NA	CASSRDIFQETQYF	TGTGCCAGCAGTCGGGACATCTTCCAAGAGACCCAGTACTTC
TRBJ1-4	NA	TRBV28	NA	CASRPSGQANEKLFF	TGTGCCAGCCGTCCTTCAGGGCAGGCTAATGAAAAACTGTTTTTT
TRBJ2-4	TRBD1	TRBV5-4	NA	CASSLGGGLTKNIQYF	TGTGCCAGCAGCTTGGGAGGGGGCCTAACCAAAAACATTCAGTACTTC
TRBJ2-1	TRBD2	TRBV9	NA	CASSTRLAGEYNEQFF	TGTGCCAGCAGCACCAGACTAGCGGGGGAGTACAATGAGCAGTTCTTC
TRBJ2-3	TRBD2	TRBV28	NA	CASSQRGSTDTQYF	TGTGCCAGTAGCCAGCGGGGGAGCACAGATACGCAGTATTTT
TRBJ1-1	TRBD1	TRBV4-1	NA	CASSEPRQGGTEAFF	TGCGCCAGCAGCGAACCTCGACAGGGCGGCACTGAAGCTTTCTTT
TRBJ2-7	NA	TRBV28	NA	CASSSPSSGPYEQYF	TGTGCCAGCAGTTCGCCAAGTAGCGGCCCCTACGAGCAGTACTTC
TRBJ2-5	TRBD1	TRBV18	NA	CASSPPGTGYQETQYF	TGTGCCAGCTCACCACCCGGGACAGGGTACCAAGAGACCCAGTACTTC
TRBJ1-2	NA	TRBV5-1	NA	CASSTGGTGIIYGYTF	TGCGCCAGCAGTACGGGGGGAACAGGGATAATCTATGGCTACACCTTC
TRBJ2-1	TRBD2	TRBV5-1	NA	CASSETSGNYNEQFF	TGCGCCAGCAGCGAAACTAGCGGAAACTACAATGAGCAGTTCTTC
TRBJ2-5	NA	TRBV20-1	few	CSARDQETQYF	TGCAGTGCTAGAGATCAGGAGACCCAGTACTTC
TRBJ1-1	TRBD1	TRBV7-2	NA	CASSLWTGGNMNTEAFF	TGTGCCAGCAGCTTATGGACAGGGGGGAACATGAACACTGAAGCTTTCTTT
TRBJ1-2	NA	TRBV30	NA	CAWSPDSYNYGYTF	TGTGCCTGGTCTCCGGACTCATATAACTATGGCTACACCTTC
TRBJ1-5	NA	TRBV4-3	NA	CASSQGTAIDQPQHF	TGCGCCAGCAGCCAAGGAACAGCCATTGATCAGCCCCAGCATTTT
TRBJ1-1	NA	TRBV19	NA	CASSGRDILGAFEAFF	TGTGCCAGTAGTGGCCGGGACATCCTGGGGGCCTTTGAAGCTTTCTTT